This is a list of T cell receptor beta chains from one sample in a study of shared clonotypes between healthy human individuals. Measured with immunoSEQ multiplex PCR; TCRdb has only the in-frame clones, and not every one. The data show hundreds of thousands of clones, with around three quarters seen just once and 1.5% to 2% held by the top ten. The source material was memory CD4+ T cells sorted from blood. The receptors derive from a woman aged 25 to 39 in good health. Both conserved end residues are part of each CDR3. The order of the fields is J gene, clone size, V gene, D gene, CDR3 protein, CDR3 DNA. The D gene is left open where the match is weak. Expanded clones get a size class; other rows say once, few or many, or leave the size out.

TRBJ2-7 | - | TRBV29-1 | - | CSVKPATGPYEQYF | TGCAGCGTTAAGCCGGCCACAGGGCCCTACGAGCAGTACTTC
TRBJ2-7 | many | TRBV10-3 | - | CAIKEGLLYEQYF | TGTGCCATCAAAGAAGGACTTCTCTACGAGCAGTACTTC
TRBJ1-2 | - | TRBV29-1 | TRBD1 | CSVKEGTGVYGYTF | TGCAGCGTTAAGGAGGGGACAGGGGTCTATGGCTACACCTTC
TRBJ2-1 | - | TRBV5-6 | TRBD2 | CASSLMGLADLEQFF | TGTGCCAGCAGCTTGATGGGACTAGCAGATCTTGAGCAGTTCTTC
TRBJ1-3 | - | TRBV5-1 | - | CASSILRQGLPGNTIYF | TGCGCCAGCAGCATTCTCCGGCAGGGCCTACCTGGAAACACCATATATTTT
TRBJ2-7 | - | TRBV19 | TRBD1 | CASSTSGTAYEQYF | TGTGCCAGTAGTACCTCCGGGACAGCCTACGAGCAGTACTTC
TRBJ1-1 | - | TRBV20-1 | - | CSARKAEAFF | TGCAGTGCTAGGAAAGCCGAAGCTTTCTTT
TRBJ2-7 | - | TRBV5-1 | TRBD1 | CASSLTGGVRGYSYEQYF | TGCGCCAGCAGCTTGACAGGGGGCGTAAGGGGATACTCCTACGAGCAGTACTTC
TRBJ2-3 | - | TRBV10-1 | - | CASSDGGVADTQYF | TGCGCCAGCAGCGACGGGGGAGTGGCAGATACGCAGTATTTT
TRBJ1-4 | medium-sized | TRBV4-1 | TRBD1 | CASTRDSFATNEKLFF | TGCGCCAGCACCCGGGACAGCTTTGCAACTAATGAAAAACTGTTTTTT
TRBJ2-7 | few | TRBV5-1 | - | CASSIGRGLSYEQYF | TGCGCCAGCAGCATTGGTAGGGGATTGAGCTACGAGCAGTACTTC
TRBJ2-1 | - | TRBV15 | TRBD1 | CATSRTGQGARYEQFF | TGTGCCACCAGCAGAACCGGGCAGGGGGCGCGGTATGAGCAGTTCTTC
TRBJ2-7 | - | TRBV28 | - | CASSPGGSIYEQYF | TGTGCCAGCAGTCCCGGGGGCAGTATCTACGAGCAGTACTTC
TRBJ1-1 | - | TRBV7-9 | TRBD1 | CASSKGQGETEAFF | TGTGCCAGCAGCAAAGGACAGGGGGAGACTGAAGCTTTCTTT
TRBJ1-1 | - | TRBV6-1 | - | CASSEYGTEAFF | TGTGCCAGCAGTGAGTACGGGACTGAAGCTTTCTTT
TRBJ2-4 | - | TRBV5-4 | - | CASSPKGEEDIQYF | TGTGCCAGCAGCCCAAAGGGTGAGGAAGACATTCAGTACTTC
TRBJ1-5 | - | TRBV1 | - | CTSSQVNYSNQPQHF | TGCACCAGCAGCCAAGTCAACTATAGCAATCAGCCCCAGCATTTT
TRBJ2-7 | - | TRBV27 | - | CASSPLGRSLEQYF | TGTGCCAGCAGCCCCCTTGGACGGTCTCTCGAGCAGTACTTC
TRBJ2-3 | - | TRBV5-4 | - | CASGLADTQYF | TGTGCCAGCGGTTTGGCAGATACGCAGTATTTT
TRBJ2-2 | - | TRBV29-1 | TRBD1 | CSVYRGSNTGELFF | TGCAGCGTATACAGGGGCTCGAACACCGGGGAGCTGTTTTTT
TRBJ2-7 | - | TRBV2 | TRBD1 | CASRTGTVSYEQYF | TGTGCCAGCAGAACCGGGACAGTCTCCTACGAGCAGTACTTC
TRBJ2-1 | - | TRBV11-3 | - | CASSRAGGYNEQFF | TGTGCCAGCAGCCGCGCAGGGGGGTACAATGAGCAGTTCTTC
TRBJ1-1 | few | TRBV5-1 | - | CASSLGGNTEAFF | TGCGCCAGCAGCTTGGGGGGGAACACTGAAGCTTTCTTT
TRBJ2-7 | once | TRBV6-1 | TRBD2 | CASSEGTSGGYEQYF | TGTGCCAGCAGTGAAGGGACTAGCGGGGGCTACGAGCAGTACTTC
TRBJ2-4 | - | TRBV6-1 | - | CASSGGLGAQNIQYF | TGTGCCAGCAGTGGGGGGTTAGGGGCCCAAAACATTCAGTACTTC
TRBJ2-5 | - | TRBV28 | - | CASAQETQYF | TGTGCCAGCGCTCAAGAGACCCAGTACTTC
TRBJ2-3 | few | TRBV6-6 | - | CASSYEDPSLVKQYF | TGTGCCAGCAGTTACGAGGACCCATCCTTAGTGAAGCAGTATTTT
TRBJ1-1 | - | TRBV7-2 | - | CASSKGANTEAFF | TGTGCCAGCAGTAAAGGAGCGAACACTGAAGCTTTCTTT
TRBJ2-5 | - | TRBV28 | TRBD2 | CASRTSGSQETQYF | TGTGCCAGCAGGACTAGCGGGAGCCAAGAGACCCAGTACTTC
TRBJ1-2 | - | TRBV2 | - | CASSKTDRRYGYTF | TGTGCCAGCAGTAAAACAGACAGGAGATATGGCTACACCTTC
TRBJ2-1 | - | TRBV7-2 | - | CASSLGRGSSSYNEQFF | TGTGCCAGCAGCTTAGGTCGGGGGTCGAGCTCCTACAATGAGCAGTTCTTC
TRBJ2-7 | - | TRBV10-2 | - | CASSEGFDSSYEQYF | TGCGCCAGTTCCGAAGGATTCGACAGCTCCTACGAGCAGTACTTC
TRBJ2-7 | - | TRBV28 | - | CASSLGGYEQYF | TGTGCCAGCAGTTTAGGTGGCTACGAGCAGTACTTC
TRBJ2-2 | - | TRBV6-4 | TRBD2 | CASSDDSSGGNTGELFF | TGTGCCAGCAGTGACGACTCTAGCGGGGGGAACACCGGGGAGCTGTTTTTT
TRBJ1-1 | - | TRBV5-1 | - | CASSLTARVHLNTEAFF | TGCGCCAGCAGCTTGACAGCCCGAGTACATCTGAACACTGAAGCTTTCTTT
TRBJ1-1 | - | TRBV19 | TRBD1 | CASTAWGQGETEAFF | TGTGCCAGTACGGCCTGGGGACAGGGAGAAACTGAAGCTTTCTTT
TRBJ1-2 | - | TRBV4-1 | - | CASTLPGGGGGYTF | TGCGCCAGCACCCTACCCGGAGGGGGTGGTGGCTACACCTTC
TRBJ2-7 | - | TRBV18 | - | CASSPTSTYEQYF | TGTGCCAGCTCACCTACGTCCACCTACGAGCAGTACTTC
TRBJ2-3 | - | TRBV9 | - | CASSSVGGQGDTQYF | TGTGCCAGCAGCTCGGTGGGAGGCCAAGGAGATACGCAGTATTTT
TRBJ2-2 | - | TRBV4-2 | - | CASSHGGTGTGELFF | TGTGCCAGCAGCCATGGCGGGACGGGCACCGGGGAGCTGTTTTTT
TRBJ2-1 | - | TRBV4-1 | TRBD2 | CASSPQRGDNEQFF | TGCGCCAGCAGCCCCCAACGGGGGGACAATGAGCAGTTCTTC
TRBJ1-5 | - | TRBV28 | - | CASIPGRPHQPQHF | TGTGCCAGCATCCCAGGGAGGCCCCATCAGCCCCAGCATTTT
TRBJ2-2 | - | TRBV5-1 | TRBD2 | CASSPGLAGGLSGELFF | TGCGCCAGCAGCCCGGGACTAGCGGGAGGATTGTCCGGGGAGCTGTTTTTT
TRBJ2-7 | few | TRBV14 | - | CASSEGGYEQYF | TGTGCCAGCAGCGAGGGAGGATACGAGCAGTACTTC
TRBJ2-7 | - | TRBV7-2 | TRBD2 | CASSLGTSGSYEQYF | TGTGCCAGCAGCTTAGGGACTAGCGGATCCTACGAGCAGTACTTC
TRBJ1-2 | - | TRBV9 | - | CASSVAGQLEANRGYTF | TGTGCCAGCAGCGTAGCGGGACAATTGGAGGCCAATAGGGGCTACACCTTC
TRBJ2-7 | - | TRBV7-9 | - | CASSSGPQGGYEQYF | TGTGCCAGCAGCTCAGGTCCCCAGGGAGGTTACGAGCAGTACTTC
TRBJ1-2 | few | TRBV28 | TRBD1 | CASRYGTAEGYTF | TGTGCCAGCAGATACGGGACAGCGGAAGGCTACACCTTC
TRBJ2-2 | - | TRBV4-2 | TRBD2 | CASSQSLAGAGELFF | TGTGCCAGCAGCCAATCCCTAGCGGGAGCCGGGGAGCTGTTTTTT
TRBJ1-2 | few | TRBV19 | - | CASSQPPKQSTF | TGTGCCAGTAGTCAGCCCCCGAAGCAAAGCACCTTC
TRBJ2-5 | - | TRBV7-9 | - | CASSRQISETQYF | TGTGCCAGCAGTCGACAGATTTCAGAGACCCAGTACTTC
TRBJ1-1 | few | TRBV5-6 | - | CASSLATMNTEAFF | TGTGCCAGCAGCTTGGCGACCATGAACACTGAAGCTTTCTTT
TRBJ2-5 | few | TRBV11-2 | - | CASSLGRMQKETQYF | TGTGCCAGCAGCTTAGGGCGTATGCAGAAGGAGACCCAGTACTTC
TRBJ2-2 | once | TRBV5-1 | TRBD1 | CASSRDRGNTGELFF | TGCGCCAGCAGCCGGGACAGGGGGAACACCGGGGAGCTGTTTTTT
TRBJ1-4 | - | TRBV5-1 | - | CASSYSRSTNEKLFF | TGCGCCAGCAGCTACAGTAGGTCAACTAATGAAAAACTGTTTTTT
TRBJ2-1 | - | TRBV18 | TRBD2 | CASTPTSAYNEQFF | TGTGCCAGCACCCCGACTAGCGCCTACAATGAGCAGTTCTTC
TRBJ2-1 | - | TRBV29-1 | - | CSVDTLSGNEQFF | TGCAGCGTTGATACCCTTTCTGGGAATGAGCAGTTCTTC
TRBJ2-5 | - | TRBV29-1 | TRBD2 | CSVEDPLAGETQYF | TGCAGCGTTGAAGATCCCCTAGCGGGAGAGACCCAGTACTTC
TRBJ2-1 | few | TRBV5-1 | - | CASSLDSGSYNEQFF | TGCGCCAGCAGCCTGGACTCGGGCTCCTACAATGAGCAGTTCTTC